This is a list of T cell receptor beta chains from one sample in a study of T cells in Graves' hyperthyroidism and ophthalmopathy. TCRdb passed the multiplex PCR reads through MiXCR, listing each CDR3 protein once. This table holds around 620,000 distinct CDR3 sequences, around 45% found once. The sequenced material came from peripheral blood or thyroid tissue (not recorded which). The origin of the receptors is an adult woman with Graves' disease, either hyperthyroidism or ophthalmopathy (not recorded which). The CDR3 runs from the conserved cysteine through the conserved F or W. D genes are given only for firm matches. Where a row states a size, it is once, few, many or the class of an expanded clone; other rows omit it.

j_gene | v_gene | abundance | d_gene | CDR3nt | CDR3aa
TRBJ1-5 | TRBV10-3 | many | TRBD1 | TGTGCCATCGGGGCAGGGGGCCGCGTTCAGCCCCAGCATTTT | CAIGAGGRVQPQHF
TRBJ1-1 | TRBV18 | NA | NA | TGTGCCAGCTCACCATATAGGATGAACACTGAAGCTTTCTTT | CASSPYRMNTEAFF
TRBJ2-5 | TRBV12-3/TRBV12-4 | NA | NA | TGTGCCAGCAGTTCGAACGGGAGAGAGGACACCGGGGAGACCCAGTACTTC | CASSSNGREDTGETQYF
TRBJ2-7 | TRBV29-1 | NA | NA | TGCAGCGTCCTCGGTATGTCCTACGAGCAGTACTTC | CSVLGMSYEQYF
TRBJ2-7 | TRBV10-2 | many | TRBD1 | TGCGCCAGCAGTATCACAGGGGGGTCCTACGAGCAGTACTTC | CASSITGGSYEQYF
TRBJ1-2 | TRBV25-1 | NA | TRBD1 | TGTACCAGCAGCCCGGACAGGGAAGGCTACACCTTC | CTSSPDREGYTF
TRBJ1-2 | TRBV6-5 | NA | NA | TGTGCCAGCAGCTCGACAGGAGGCTACACCTTC | CASSSTGGYTF
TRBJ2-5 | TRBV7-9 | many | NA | TGTGCCAGCATGCCGGCCGGGGAGACCCAGTACTTC | CASMPAGETQYF
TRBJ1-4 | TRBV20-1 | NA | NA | TGCAGTGCTAAGGACAGAGCTGCTTCGGAAAAACTGTTTTTT | CSAKDRAASEKLFF
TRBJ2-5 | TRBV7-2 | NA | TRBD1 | TGTGCCAGCAGCAAGGGGACAGAAGAGACCCAGTACTTC | CASSKGTEETQYF
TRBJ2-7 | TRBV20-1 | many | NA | TGCAGTGCCACCGGGGAGGACAATTACGAGCAGTACTTC | CSATGEDNYEQYF
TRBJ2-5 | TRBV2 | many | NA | TGTGCCAGCAGCGATTGGACTACCCAAGAGACCCAGTACTTC | CASSDWTTQETQYF
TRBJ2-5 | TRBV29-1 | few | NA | TGCAGCGTCGGACACGCGGAGACCCAGTACTTC | CSVGHAETQYF